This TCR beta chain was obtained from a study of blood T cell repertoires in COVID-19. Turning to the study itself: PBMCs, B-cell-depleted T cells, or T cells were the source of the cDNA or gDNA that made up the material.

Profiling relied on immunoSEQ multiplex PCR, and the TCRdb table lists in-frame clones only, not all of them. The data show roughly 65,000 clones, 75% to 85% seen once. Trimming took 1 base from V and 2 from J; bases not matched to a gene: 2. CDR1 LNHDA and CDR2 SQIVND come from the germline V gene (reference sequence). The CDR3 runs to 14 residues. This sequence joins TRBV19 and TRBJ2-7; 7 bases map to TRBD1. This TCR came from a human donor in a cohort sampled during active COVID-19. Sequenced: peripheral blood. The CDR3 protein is CASSIAGGTYEQYF. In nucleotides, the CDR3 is TGTGCCAGTAGTATAGCAGGGGGAACCTACGAGCAGTACTTC.